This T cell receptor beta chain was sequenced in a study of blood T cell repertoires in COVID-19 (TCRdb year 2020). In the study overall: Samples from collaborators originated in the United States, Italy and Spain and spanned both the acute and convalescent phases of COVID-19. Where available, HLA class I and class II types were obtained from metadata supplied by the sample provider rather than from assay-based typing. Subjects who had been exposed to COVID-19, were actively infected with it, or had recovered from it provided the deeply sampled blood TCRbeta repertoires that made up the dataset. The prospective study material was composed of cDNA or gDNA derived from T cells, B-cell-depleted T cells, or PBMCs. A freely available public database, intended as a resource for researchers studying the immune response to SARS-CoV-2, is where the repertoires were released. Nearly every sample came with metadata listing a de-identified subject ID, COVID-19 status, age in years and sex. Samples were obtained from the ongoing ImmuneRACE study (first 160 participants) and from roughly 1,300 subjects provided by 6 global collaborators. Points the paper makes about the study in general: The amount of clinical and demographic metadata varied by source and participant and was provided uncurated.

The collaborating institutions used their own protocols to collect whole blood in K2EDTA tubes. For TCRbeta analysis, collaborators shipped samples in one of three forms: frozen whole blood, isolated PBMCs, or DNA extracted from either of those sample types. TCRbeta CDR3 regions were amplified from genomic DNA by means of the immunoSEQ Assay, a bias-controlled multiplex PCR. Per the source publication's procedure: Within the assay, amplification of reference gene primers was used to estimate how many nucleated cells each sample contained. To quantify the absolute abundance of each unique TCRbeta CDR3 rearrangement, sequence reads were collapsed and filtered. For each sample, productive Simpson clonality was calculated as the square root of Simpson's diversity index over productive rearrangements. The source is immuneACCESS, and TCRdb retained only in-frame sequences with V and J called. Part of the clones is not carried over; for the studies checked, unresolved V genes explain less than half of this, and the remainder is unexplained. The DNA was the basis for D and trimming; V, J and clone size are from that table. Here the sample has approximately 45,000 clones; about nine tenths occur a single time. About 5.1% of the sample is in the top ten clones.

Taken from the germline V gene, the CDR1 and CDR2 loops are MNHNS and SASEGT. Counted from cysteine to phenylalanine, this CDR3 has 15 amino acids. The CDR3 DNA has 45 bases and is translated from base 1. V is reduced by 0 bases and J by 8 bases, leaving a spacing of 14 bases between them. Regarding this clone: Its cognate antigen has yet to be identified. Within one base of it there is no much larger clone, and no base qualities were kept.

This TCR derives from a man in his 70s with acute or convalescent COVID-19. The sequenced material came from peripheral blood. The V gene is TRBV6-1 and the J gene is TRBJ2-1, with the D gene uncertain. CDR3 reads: CASSEASTSVYEQFF. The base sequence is TGTGCCAGCAGTGAAGCTTCCACCTCGGTTTATGAGCAGTTCTTC.